This T cell receptor beta chain emerged from a study of cytomegalovirus exposure and HLA in healthy donors. In regard to this clone: Antigen: not known.

Germline CDR1 is GTSNPN and CDR2 is SVGIG (reference sequence). This CDR3 spans 13 amino acids. V was shortened by 7 bases and J by 12 bases, with 24 bases between the two germline ends. Primers: 60 Vbeta forward and 13 Jbeta reverse. TCRdb's table, derived via immunoSEQ multiplex PCR, lists solely in-frame clones and lacks some. The table has more than 95,000 clones, over 70% seen once. Study outcomes and limitations: A classifier reportedly called cytomegalovirus status with high sensitivity and specificity. Investigators reported 150 to 200 TCR beta chains as tied to cytomegalovirus.

The TCR originated in a woman between 18 and 29 years old in good health and CMV-seronegative. The chain couples TRBV30 to TRBJ1-2; weak D call: TRBD1 (5 bases). Material for sequencing was PBMCs. Written as DNA, the CDR3 is TGTGCCTTGGACCCCGGTACGTGGGCAGGGCACACCTTC. Its protein product is CALDPGTWAGHTF.